This T cell receptor (beta chain) comes out of a study of early T cells in non-severe SARS-CoV-2 infection. TCRdb re-derived calls from the 5' RACE reads in MiXCR, one entry per CDR3 protein. Counted here are about 48,000 distinct CDR3 sequences, about 7.4% occurring once; the ten biggest clones make up 5% to 6.5%. Germline CDR1 reads LNHNV; CDR2 reads YYDKDF (reference sequence). V lost 0 bases to trimming and J lost 7 bases, with 13 bases between them. This CDR3 region has 14 residues. The sample was whole blood. V gene TRBV15 combines with J gene TRBJ2-7; no clear D. The sequence was collected from an adult who was a healthcare worker with PCR-confirmed SARS-CoV-2 infection or an uninfected control (not recorded which). The CDR3 loop is CATSRDVSRWEQYF. CDR3 bases: TGTGCCACCAGCAGAGATGTGTCTAGATGGGAGCAGTACTTC.